A selection of T cell receptor beta chains follows, all from one sample in a study of T cells expressing NK-cell markers. Reprocessing the 5' RACE reads, TCRdb reports a single entry for every CDR3 protein and omits DNA. This sample contains fewer than 300,000 distinct CDR3 sequences. Sequencing input: blood T cells: a sorted CD56 or NKG2C T cell subset, CD4+ or CD8+ T cells, or bulk PBMC T cells (not recorded which). The receptors come from a woman between 18 and 70 years old in good health. Each CDR3 is given with its conserved first and last residue.

cdr3_length	j_call	v_call	cdr3_aa
16	TRBJ1-5	TRBV28	CASSFLRQAGGQPQHF
15	TRBJ1-6	TRBV7-3	CASSLSGVSGSPLHF
17	TRBJ2-7	TRBV28	CASSLGGGAGAGYEQYF
15	TRBJ2-3	TRBV5-4	CASSLDSLSTDTQYF
13	TRBJ2-3	TRBV12-3/TRBV12-4	CASRAPGTDTQYF
13	TRBJ2-6	TRBV20-1	CSARESGANVLTF
15	TRBJ2-3	TRBV20-1	CSARDHRAGTDTQYF
14	TRBJ2-1	TRBV10-3	CAITRGGAGNEQFF
14	TRBJ2-3	TRBV30	CAWSVQRRGDTQYF
13	TRBJ2-7	TRBV20-1	CSARGGAYYEQYF
15	TRBJ2-7	TRBV5-4	CASSAGTSGSHEQYF
15	TRBJ1-4	TRBV4-3	CASSQVPGQSEKLFF
11	TRBJ1-4	TRBV5-4	CATTVNEKLFF